These T cell receptor beta chains were read from a single sample in a study of T cells after yellow fever vaccination. TCRdb analysed the 5' RACE reads with MiXCR anew, one entry per CDR3 protein. This table holds about 57,000 distinct CDR3 sequences, 7.4% found once. This specimen was CD8+ T cells sorted from PBMCs, taken 15 days after the yellow fever booster vaccination. Every receptor here comes from a man aged 25 to 40 who received the YFV17D yellow fever vaccine. Each CDR3 is given with its conserved first and last residue. Fields, in order: clone size, D gene, J gene, V gene, CDR3 DNA, CDR3 protein. D genes are given only for firm matches. Size is omitted from some rows. Given values are once, few, many or a class for expanded clones.

many	-	TRBJ2-7	TRBV6-6	TGTGCCAGCAATACAGGATCCTACGAGCAGTACTTC	CASNTGSYEQYF
few	TRBD2	TRBJ2-1	TRBV6-5	TGTGCCAGCAGTTATTCTAGCGGGAGGGCCGATGAGCAGTTCTTC	CASSYSSGRADEQFF
-	-	TRBJ2-1	TRBV12-2	TGTGCAAGTCGCTTAACCCCCCGGGAGGGGTTTGAGCAGTTCTTC	CASRLTPREGFEQFF
many	TRBD2	TRBJ2-7	TRBV20-1	TGCAGTGCGAATTTCGGACTAGCGGGAGATGAGCAGTACTTC	CSANFGLAGDEQYF
many	-	TRBJ2-7	TRBV12-5	TGTGCTAGTGGAGTGGTCGAGCAGTACTTC	CASGVVEQYF
many	-	TRBJ2-1	TRBV7-9	TGTGCCAGCAGCTTAGGCGAACTAGCAAAGCAGTTCTTC	CASSLGELAKQFF
many	-	TRBJ2-1	TRBV6-1	TGTGCCAGCAGTCAGGTGGGACCCAGCAATGAGCAGTTCTTC	CASSQVGPSNEQFF
many	-	TRBJ2-1	TRBV6-2/TRBV6-3	TGTGCCAGCAAGGACCTTTACAATGAGCAGTTCTTC	CASKDLYNEQFF
many	-	TRBJ2-1	TRBV27	TGTGCCAGCAGACATACCTCGGAGCAGTTCTTC	CASRHTSEQFF
many	TRBD1	TRBJ1-1	TRBV5-1	TGCGCCAGCAGCTTGGAGGAAACAGGGGGAACTGAAGCTTTCTTT	CASSLEETGGTEAFF
many	-	TRBJ1-2	TRBV7-9	TGTGCCAGCAGCAGCATTATGGCGAATGGCTACACCTTC	CASSSIMANGYTF
many	-	TRBJ2-7	TRBV28	TGTGCCAGCAGTCTCCGTCGGGGGTACGAGCAGTACTTC	CASSLRRGYEQYF
many	-	TRBJ2-7	TRBV6-2/TRBV6-3	TGTGCCAACAGCAGGGATTCCGGCGAGCAGTACTTC	CANSRDSGEQYF
many	-	TRBJ2-7	TRBV20-1	TGCAGTGCTAGAGAAGGGGGCGAGAGACGGGGAGGGCAGTACTTC	CSAREGGERRGGQYF
many	-	TRBJ2-1	TRBV7-8	TGTGCCAGCAGCAGTGAAACTAGCTACAATGAGCAGTTCTTC	CASSSETSYNEQFF
many	-	TRBJ2-3	TRBV5-5	TGTGCCAGCTCCCGGCAGGGCGAAAGCACAGATACGCAGTATTTT	CASSRQGESTDTQYF
many	-	TRBJ1-5	TRBV7-9	TGTGCCAGCAGCGTGGGGGGCGGGCAGCCCCAGCATTTT	CASSVGGGQPQHF
many	TRBD2	TRBJ2-1	TRBV4-3	TGCGCCAGCAGCCCCCGGACTAGCGGGTCCTCCTACAATGAGCAGTTCTTC	CASSPRTSGSSYNEQFF
many	-	TRBJ2-3	TRBV27	TGTGCCAGCAGTTTCGGCTCGGGGCCGCAGTATTTT	CASSFGSGPQYF
many	-	TRBJ2-5	TRBV7-9	TGTGCCAGCAACATCGGTGGGGACGTGGAGAAAGAGACCCAGTACTTC	CASNIGGDVEKETQYF
many	-	TRBJ2-7	TRBV7-9	TGTGCCAGCATGCCCCAACACTCCTACGAGCAGTACTTC	CASMPQHSYEQYF
few	-	TRBJ2-1	TRBV7-2	TGTGCCAGCAGCCTCCTCGCTTCAGGCAATGAGCAGTTCTTC	CASSLLASGNEQFF
many	-	TRBJ2-2	TRBV7-9	TGTGCCAGCAGCCATGAGGACACGAACACCGGGGAGCTGTTTTTT	CASSHEDTNTGELFF
many	TRBD2	TRBJ2-7	TRBV29-1	TGCAGCGTTGAGGGACTAGCGGGAGTCAATTACGAGCAGTACTTC	CSVEGLAGVNYEQYF
many	TRBD2	TRBJ2-7	TRBV7-6	TGTGCCAGCAGCAAGACTAGCGGTCTCTACGAGCAGTACTTC	CASSKTSGLYEQYF
many	-	TRBJ2-5	TRBV30	TGTGCCTGGATGAAGGAGGACCAAGAGACCCAGTACTTC	CAWMKEDQETQYF
many	-	TRBJ1-1	TRBV5-1	TGCGCCAGCAGCTTGGGTGGTTCCACTGAAGCTTTCTTT	CASSLGGSTEAFF
few	TRBD2	TRBJ2-3	TRBV20-1	TGCAGTGCTAGGAAAAGACTAGCGGGAGATCCTACGCAGTATTTT	CSARKRLAGDPTQYF
many	TRBD1	TRBJ1-2	TRBV6-1	TGTGCCAGCAGCCAGGGGGCATTAGGCTATGGCTACACCTTC	CASSQGALGYGYTF
many	-	TRBJ2-3	TRBV20-1	TGCAGTGCTAGAGATATAGAACCGGGCCCCTCAGCAGATACGCAGTATTTT	CSARDIEPGPSADTQYF
many	-	TRBJ1-1	TRBV30	TGTGCCTGGAACCAGGGTTCTGAAGCTTTCTTT	CAWNQGSEAFF
many	-	TRBJ2-6	TRBV5-1	TGCGCCAGCAGCACCGACACCGGGGCCAACGTCCTGACTTTC	CASSTDTGANVLTF
-	TRBD2	TRBJ2-7	TRBV27	TGTGCCAGCAGCATCTCTAGCGGGAGGGCCCACAAGCAGTACTTC	CASSISSGRAHKQYF
-	-	TRBJ2-3	TRBV7-8	TGTGCCAGCAGCTCAGGGACTGCATTCACAGATACGCAGTATTTT	CASSSGTAFTDTQYF
many	TRBD1	TRBJ2-2	TRBV5-1	TGCGCCAGCAGCTTCCCGGCAAGTGGGGAAAGACTTTGGGACAGCGGGGAGCTGTTTTTT	CASSFPASGERLWDSGELFF
many	TRBD2	TRBJ2-3	TRBV11-1	TGTGCCAGCAGCTTGGGCGGACTAGCGGCCACTAGCACAGATACGCAGTATTTT	CASSLGGLAATSTDTQYF
-	-	TRBJ2-7	TRBV7-9	TGTGTCAGCAGCTTGGCGCAGAAACTCTCCTACGAGCAGTACTTC	CVSSLAQKLSYEQYF
many	-	TRBJ2-3	TRBV3-1	TGTGCCAGCACCCGGGATACCAACACAGATACGCAGTATTTT	CASTRDTNTDTQYF
many	-	TRBJ2-5	TRBV6-5	TGTGCCAGCAGTTACGCTAGGGGGCAAGAGACCCAGTACTTC	CASSYARGQETQYF
many	-	TRBJ2-7	TRBV14	TGTGCCAGCAGCCAAGATCATTTCTTTAGCGAGCAGTACTTC	CASSQDHFFSEQYF
many	-	TRBJ1-5	TRBV27	TGTGCCAGCAGTCCCTGGGGAGGGCTTCAGCCCCAGCATTTT	CASSPWGGLQPQHF
many	-	TRBJ2-1	TRBV4-2	TGTGCCAGCAGCCAAGACCCAGGGCCCTACAATGAGCAGTTCTTC	CASSQDPGPYNEQFF
many	TRBD2	TRBJ2-2	TRBV7-2	TGTGCCAGCAGCTTAATTGGGGGTCTAGCGGGCGCCGGGGAGCTGTTTTTT	CASSLIGGLAGAGELFF
many	TRBD2	TRBJ2-5	TRBV20-1	TGCAGTACCCCTCCGGGGGGGGGAGAGACCCAGTACTTC	CSTPPGGGETQYF
many	TRBD2	TRBJ2-3	TRBV12-3/TRBV12-4	TGTGCCAGCAGGACCCAATGGGAGGGCTATCGTACGCAGTATTTT	CASRTQWEGYRTQYF
-	-	TRBJ2-1	TRBV5-6	TGTGCCAGCAGCTTGGATCCCTCGGGGAATGAGCAGTTCTTC	CASSLDPSGNEQFF
many	TRBD2	TRBJ2-1	TRBV9	TGTGCCAGCAGCGAGGGGACTAATTCGGGTCATGAGCAGTTCTTC	CASSEGTNSGHEQFF
many	TRBD1	TRBJ2-1	TRBV19	TGTGCCAGTAGTATAGTGGCGCAGGGGGCAATAAGGAATGAGCAGTTCTTC	CASSIVAQGAIRNEQFF
-	TRBD2	TRBJ2-5	TRBV20-1	TGCAGTGCGTCCGGGACTAGCGGTAAAGAGACCCAGTACTTC	CSASGTSGKETQYF
many	-	TRBJ2-1	TRBV10-3	TGTGCCATCGGGAACAGCCCGGGGTACAATGAGCAGTTCTTC	CAIGNSPGYNEQFF
-	TRBD2	TRBJ2-5	TRBV28	TGTGCCAGCAGTCTTCTAGCGGGACAAGAGACCCAGTACTTC	CASSLLAGQETQYF
few	TRBD2	TRBJ2-7	TRBV20-1	TGCAGTGCTAGAGATATGGATAGCGGGAGACCTTCCTACGAGCAGTACTTC	CSARDMDSGRPSYEQYF